These 23 T cell receptor beta chains came from one sample sequenced in a study of human T cells and chemical hapten exposure (dated by TCRdb to the early 2020s). Library preparation used RACE. Reads for this sample came from a NextSeq 500. Using fastp trimming at Q25 and MiXCR clonotype assembly, TCRdb reanalyzed the public sequencing data and kept in-frame beta chains. Duplicate CDR3 protein sequences are folded into a single record with the most common DNA and genes. The sample includes around 110,000 distinct CDR3 sequences, with 9% to 13% observed a single time. Over 1.1% of the sample is held by the ten biggest clonotypes. This specimen's time point label, interpreted: patch test 1, 2 weeks after DPC sensitization. In light of the paper, this sample's treatment or condition label describes: therapeutic diphenylcyclopropenone sensitization with weekly scalp DPC. The sample was whole blood, taken in connection with sensitization to the hapten diphenylcyclopropenone (DPC). These receptors were collected from a woman aged 45-65 years with alopecia areata. Some clones in this sample may be carry-over from other donors' samples.

This clonotype has only a few counts. The chain combines TRBV5-1 with TRBJ1-4; D gene unclear. CDR1 and CDR2 (germline): SGHRS, YFSETQ. The V end lost 7 bases, the J end lost 3 bases, and 10 bases lay between the germline ends. The CDR3 has 13 amino acids. CDR3 DNA sequence: TGCGCCAGCGCAGTCCAACCTAATGAAAAACTGTTTTTT. Translating gives CASAVQPNEKLFF.

This clonotype has only a few counts. The chain links TRBV28 to TRBJ1-4; 12 positions match TRBD1. The CDR3 totals 17 residues. The V gene end was trimmed by 1 base and the J gene end by 2 bases; junction bases not matched to a gene: 2. The germline V gene encodes CDR1 MDHEN and CDR2 SYDVKM. The CDR3 nucleotides are TGTGCCAGCAGTTTATATGGGACAGGGGGCACTAATGAAAAACTGTTTTTT. Amino acids: CASSLYGTGGTNEKLFF.

The V gene is TRBV7-9, the J gene TRBJ1-1; the D is unclear. V lost 1 base and J 1 base, leaving 10 bases between the germline ends. The CDR3 spans 15 residues. Per germline, CDR1 SEHNR and CDR2 FQNEAQ (reference sequence). CDR3 sequence (DNA): TGTGCCAGCAGCTTAGGATCTACGGGGAACACTGAAGCTTTCTTT. It is translated as CASSLGSTGNTEAFF.

The rearrangement links TRBV7-9 to TRBJ2-3, with 7 nucleotides matching TRBD2. This CDR3 comprises 14 residues. The junction had 4 bases not matched to a gene; V was cut back by 2 bases and J by 5 bases. Germline loops: CDR1 SEHNR, CDR2 FQNEAQ (reference sequence). The DNA of the CDR3 is TGTGCCAGCAGCTTAAGAAGGGAGGGAGATACGCAGTATTTT. This codes for CASSLRREGDTQYF.

The rearrangement links TRBV4-3 to TRBJ2-3; the D gene is possibly TRBD2 (5 bases). Germline CDR1 and CDR2: LGHNA and YSLEER. Between the trimmed V and J ends, which lost 3 bases and 4 bases, there was a span of 11 bases. The CDR3 is 14 residues long. CDR3 region: CASSQELVPDTQYF. The CDR3 DNA reads as TGCGCCAGCAGCCAGGAACTAGTTCCAGATACGCAGTATTTT.

V usage is TRBV7-2 and J usage is TRBJ1-1, with 9 bases lining up with TRBD1. Losses at the gene ends were 5 bases for V and 3 bases for J; bases not matched to a gene: 4. The germline V gene has CDR1 SGHTA and CDR2 FQGNSA. The CDR3 runs 14 residues. CDR3 nucleotides: TGTGCCAGCAGCCCCTGGACAGGGGACACTGAAGCTTTCTTT. Translation: CASSPWTGDTEAFF.

This clonotype has just a few counts. CDR3 sequence reads: CASGMAPYEQYF. CDR3 DNA: TGTGCCAGCGGGATGGCCCCCTACGAGCAGTACTTC. The gene calls are TRBV28 and TRBJ2-7; no clear D gene. This CDR3 is built from 12 residues. The V end lost 8 bases, the J end lost 2 bases, and 10 bases lay between the germline ends. Germline values: CDR1 MDHEN, CDR2 SYDVKM.

The chain links TRBV6-2 or TRBV6-3 to TRBJ2-3; no clear D. This CDR3 has 9 residues. Trimming pared 11 bases from V and 3 bases from J, leaving 3 bases between. CDR1 and CDR2 from the germline V gene are MNHEY and SVGEGT. In DNA form, the CDR3 reads TGTGCCGGAACAGATACGCAGTATTTT. Its translation is CAGTDTQYF.

This clonotype was seen ten or more times. The rearrangement uses TRBV7-2 and TRBJ2-5, with a weak D call TRBD1 (7 bases). V lost 2 bases, J lost 4 bases, and 11 bases lay in between. This CDR3 is 14 amino acids long. Germline CDR1 reads SGHTA; CDR2 reads FQGNSA. The CDR3 here is CASSLQGGGETQYF. CDR3 bases: TGTGCCAGCAGCTTACAGGGGGGTGGAGAGACCCAGTACTTC.

This clonotype was counted at least ten times. The gene calls are TRBV18 and TRBJ2-7; 14 positions match TRBD2. After removal of 3 bases from V and 2 bases from J, the junction contained 3 bases not matched to a gene. The V gene's germline CDR1 is KGHSH and CDR2 LQKENI. The CDR3 consists of 16 residues. For the CDR3, the DNA is TGTGCCAGCTCACCGACTAGCGGGGGGGACCCCTACGAGCAGTACTTC. This encodes CASSPTSGGDPYEQYF.

The rearrangement links TRBV20-1 to TRBJ2-1; D is undetermined. This CDR3 is 12 amino acids long. Trimming cost V 6 bases and J 5 bases, with 11 bases left between them. Germline lookup yields CDR1 DFQATT and CDR2 SNEGSKA (reference sequence). In DNA form, the CDR3 reads TGCAGTGCACAACGGTATAACAATGAGCAGTTCTTC. Protein sequence: CSAQRYNNEQFF.

This clonotype has just a few counts. The rearrangement joins TRBV18 to TRBJ1-5; 8 bases fit TRBD1. CDR1 and CDR2 from the germline V gene are KGHSH and LQKENI. CDR3 length: 17 residues. The trim removed 2 bases at V and 3 bases at J, leaving 9 bases unmatched. CDR3 sequence reads: CASSPSRATGANQPQHF. The CDR3 nucleotides are TGTGCCAGCTCACCATCGAGGGCGACAGGGGCCAATCAGCCCCAGCATTTT.

The chain has TRBV18 and TRBJ1-4; D is unresolved. V lost 2 bases and J 3 bases, leaving 7 bases between the germline ends. From germline, CDR1 is KGHSH and CDR2 LQKENI. There are 14 residues in the CDR3. The CDR3, as DNA: TGTGCCAGCTCACCAAACCCGGCTAATGAAAAACTGTTTTTT. Translating gives CASSPNPANEKLFF.

There are many counts of this clonotype. The V and J genes are TRBV2 and TRBJ2-1, with a weak D call TRBD2 (5 bases). Germline V lookup: CDR1 SNHLY, CDR2 FYNNEI. The CDR3 extends over 12 amino acids. The V end lost 7 bases, the J end lost 8 bases, and 12 bases lay between the germline ends. The CDR3 DNA sequence: TGTGCCAGCACGAGGGAGCACTATGAGCAGTTCTTC. Translation gives CASTREHYEQFF.

This clonotype was counted many times. V usage is TRBV6-1 and J usage is TRBJ2-2, with 8 bases aligning to TRBD1. Germline V lookup: CDR1 MNHNS, CDR2 SASEGT. The trim removed 6 bases at V and 1 base at J, leaving 4 bases unmatched. The length of the CDR3 is 15 residues. The CDR3, as DNA: TGTGCCAGCAGCCCGGGACAGGAGAACACCGGGGAGCTGTTTTTT. Residues: CASSPGQENTGELFF.

In this sample, this clonotype turned up a few times. The V call is TRBV29-1, the J call TRBJ1-1; no reliable D call. Germline V gene lookup returns CDR1 SQVTM and CDR2 ANQGSEA. This CDR3 is 12 amino acids long. Trimming took off 7 bases at V and 1 base at J, with 10 bases between the two ends. CDR3 loop: CSAGGQNTEAFF. CDR3 DNA sequence: TGCAGCGCGGGAGGGCAGAACACTGAAGCTTTCTTT. The whole variable domain, remainder taken from reference TRBV29-1 and TRBJ1-1, is SAVISQKPSRDICQRGTSLTIQCQVDSQVTMMFWYRQQPGQSLTLIATANQGSEATYESGFVIDKFPISRPNLTFSTLTVSNMSPEDSSIYLCSAGGQNTEAFFGQGTRLTVV.

V and J are TRBV4-3 and TRBJ2-3; D perhaps matches TRBD2 (7 bases). Per germline, CDR1 LGHNA and CDR2 YSLEER. Trimming took 1 base from V and 4 from J, leaving 18 bases between them. The CDR3 totals 17 residues. CDR3 sequence (DNA): TGCGCCAGCAGCCAAGGTGCGGCGGGGGCGACCCCAGATACGCAGTATTTT. The encoded protein is CASSQGAAGATPDTQYF.

The V gene is TRBV28, the J gene TRBJ1-4; D is undetermined. Trimming pared 2 bases from V and 14 bases from J, leaving 21 bases between. CDR1 and CDR2 from the germline V gene are MDHEN and SYDVKM. The CDR3 has 15 amino acids. CDR3 sequence (DNA): TGTGCCAGCAGTTTACCTCCGGAAAGGACGAAAGAGCTGTTTTTT. Protein product: CASSLPPERTKELFF.

The chain links TRBV7-6 to TRBJ1-6; D not resolved. The CDR3 contains 16 residues. Germline V gene lookup returns CDR1 SGHVS and CDR2 FNYEAQ. V was shortened by 3 bases and J by 2 bases, with 11 bases between the two germline ends. The CDR3 DNA reads as TGTGCCAGCAGCTTCGTGAACGGACCCTATAATTCACCCCTCCACTTT. Amino acid sequence: CASSFVNGPYNSPLHF.

The V and J genes are TRBV28 and TRBJ2-7; D may be TRBD1 or TRBD2 (6 bases each). CDR3 length: 12 residues. CDR1 MDHEN and CDR2 SYDVKM come from the germline V gene. V lost 6 bases and J 9 bases, leaving 15 bases between the germline ends. For the CDR3, the DNA is TGTGCCAGCAGCACGGGGGCCCGAGCGCAGTACTTC. This encodes CASSTGARAQYF.

The sample holds many counts of this clonotype. The chain employs TRBV11-2 and TRBJ1-1, with TRBD1 identical over 8 bases. Trimming cost V 1 base and J 0 bases; bases outside gene matches: 7. The CDR3 is made up of 17 amino acids. Per germline, CDR1 SGHAT and CDR2 FQNNGV. The CDR3 coding sequence is TGTGCCAGCAGCTTAGCAGGGGGCGCGAATTTGAACACTGAAGCTTTCTTT. The encoded protein is CASSLAGGANLNTEAFF.

In this sample, this clonotype turned up many times. This chain links TRBV7-2 with TRBJ1-3, with D unclear. Per germline, CDR1 SGHTA and CDR2 FQGNSA. The CDR3 totals 15 residues. V was trimmed by 6 bases and J by 0 bases, leaving 12 bases between them. The CDR3 coding sequence is TGTGCCAGCAGTCGTAGGGTCAGCTCTGGAAACACCATATATTTT. Its translation: CASSRRVSSGNTIYF.

The J gene is TRBJ1-5, the V gene TRBV7-6; D call uncertain. Germline CDR1 and CDR2: SGHVS and FNYEAQ. V dropped 1 base and J dropped 5 bases, with 9 bases sitting between them. This CDR3 has 14 residues. DNA for the CDR3: TGTGCCAGCAGCTTAGGGGCAGAGGATCAGCCCCAGCATTTT. This sequence encodes CASSLGAEDQPQHF.